One and the same sample provided the 26 T cell receptor beta chains below, sequenced in a study of OX40 agonist ivuxolimab in advanced cancers. Using immunoSEQ multiplex PCR, the repertoire was profiled, and TCRdb retains in-frame clones only, with some absent. The repertoire consists of fewer than 95,000 clones, with about 93% occurring once and the leading ten covering 0.7% to 1%. The starting material was CD4+ or CD8+ T cells sorted from blood, obtained in a trial of the OX40 agonist ivuxolimab. The receptor source for this set is an adult with an advanced solid tumor such as melanoma, head and neck, liver or kidney cancer.

The chain combines TRBV6-5 with TRBJ1-5; 7 bases match TRBD1. V lost 6 bases to trimming and J lost 7 bases; unmatched junction nucleotides: 9. CDR1 and CDR2 from the germline V gene are MNHEY and SVGAGI. The CDR3 consists of 14 residues. In DNA form, the CDR3 reads TGTGCCAGCAGCCCGGGACAGTATCAACAGCCCCAGCATTTT. This gives the protein CASSPGQYQQPQHF.

V is TRBV19 and J is TRBJ1-5, with D possibly matching TRBD1 (6 bases). V shed 3 bases and J shed 3 bases, with 12 bases lying between them. The V gene's germline CDR1 is LNHDA and CDR2 SQIVND (reference sequence). CDR3 length equals 15 residues. The CDR3 sequence is CASSIPGQYNQPQHF. In DNA, the CDR3 is TGTGCCAGTAGTATCCCCGGACAGTACAATCAGCCCCAGCATTTT. Together with reference TRBV19 and TRBJ1-5, the CDR3 gives the full variable domain: DGGITQSPKYLFRKEGQNVTLSCEQNLNHDAMYWYRQDPGQGLRLIYYSQIVNDFQKGDIAEGYSVSREKKESFPLTVTSAQKNPTAFYLCASSIPGQYNQPQHFGDGTRLSIL.

The chain has TRBV28 and TRBJ2-3, with unresolved D. The germline CDR1 and CDR2 sequences are MDHEN and SYDVKM. The CDR3 spans 15 residues. The V end lost 3 bases, the J end lost 4 bases, and 14 bases lay between the germline ends. The CDR3 coding sequence is TGTGCCAGCAGTTTTTTCGGCTCGAAGGCAGATACGCAGTATTTT. It specifies CASSFFGSKADTQYF.

The chain is built from TRBV28 and TRBJ2-5; 10 bases line up with TRBD2. The germline V gene has CDR1 MDHEN and CDR2 SYDVKM. The CDR3 is made up of 16 amino acids. Trimming at V came to 6 bases and at J to 3 bases, leaving 10 bases not matched to a gene. The CDR3 DNA reads TGTGCCAGCAGATGGAGTAGCGGGAGGACCGAAGAGACCCAGTACTTC. Encoded protein: CASRWSSGRTEETQYF.

For the CDR3, the DNA is TGTGCCAGCACCGACCTCGGGCTGAATGAGCAGTTCTTC. Translation: CASTDLGLNEQFF. The rearrangement uses TRBV9 and TRBJ2-1; D is unclear. CDR3 size: 13 residues. Looked up from germline, CDR1 is SGDLS and CDR2 is YYNGEE. The germline V and J ends were trimmed by 6 bases and 7 bases, with 14 bases remaining between them. Full variable domain (rest looked up from reference TRBV9 and TRBJ2-1): DSGVTQTPKHLITATGQRVTLRCSPRSGDLSVYWYQQSLDQGLQFLIQYYNGEERAKGNILERFSAQQFPDLHSELNLSSLELGDSALYFCASTDLGLNEQFFGPGTRLTVL.

This clone was observed a single time. The V call is TRBV5-4, the J call TRBJ1-2, with TRBD1 as a possible D gene (6 bases). Germline V lookup: CDR1 SGHNT, CDR2 YYREEE (reference sequence). The CDR3 has 15 amino acids. V gave up 2 bases and J gave up 4 bases, with 15 bases separating them. CDR3 coding DNA: TGTGCCAGCAGCTTCGGGCAGGGGTATAGCTATGGCTACACCTTC. It encodes CASSFGQGYSYGYTF. The whole variable domain, remainder taken from reference TRBV5-4 and TRBJ1-2, is ETGVTQSPTHLIKTRGQQVTLRCSSQSGHNTVSWYQQALGQGPQFIFQYYREEENGRGNFPPRFSGLQFPNYSSELNVNALELDDSALYLCASSFGQGYSYGYTFGSGTRLTVV.

The rearrangement links TRBV14 to TRBJ2-2; 8 bases line up with TRBD1. Trimming removed 5 bases from V and 3 bases from J; junction bases left unmatched: 8. The CDR3 runs to 16 residues. Germline values: CDR1 SGHDN, CDR2 FVKESK. The CDR3 is CASSFRGRWDTGELFF. CDR3 coding DNA: TGTGCCAGCAGCTTCAGGGGGCGTTGGGACACCGGGGAGCTGTTTTTT.

This clone was seen once. The CDR3 DNA follows: TGTGCCAGCAGCGAGGCGACGGCGGGGGGGGAAAAACTGTTTTTT. As protein: CASSEATAGGEKLFF. V and J are TRBV9 and TRBJ1-4; weak D call: TRBD1 (5 bases). Germline CDR1 and CDR2: SGDLS and YYNGEE. Trimming removed 3 bases from V and 8 bases from J, with 17 bases in between. This CDR3 is built from 15 residues.

The rearrangement joins TRBV4-3 to TRBJ2-1; TRBD1 matches at 8 bases. Germline V lookup: CDR1 LGHNA, CDR2 YSLEER. The CDR3 length is 18 residues. Trimming took 0 bases from V and 5 from J; bases not matched to a gene: 12. CDR3 residues: CASSQDRQQGVYNNEQFF. The CDR3 DNA sequence: TGCGCCAGCAGCCAAGATCGTCAACAGGGGGTTTACAACAATGAGCAGTTCTTC.

This rearrangement joins TRBV11-2 to TRBJ1-2; D gene ambiguous. Germline V gene data show CDR1 as SGHAT and CDR2 as FQNNGV. The CDR3 loop spans 14 amino acids. V was trimmed by 1 base and J by 2 bases, leaving 8 bases between them. This CDR3 is CASSLVKENYGYTF. The DNA of the CDR3 is TGTGCCAGCAGCTTAGTAAAGGAGAACTATGGCTACACCTTC.

V and J are TRBV6-5 and TRBJ2-7, with D maybe TRBD1 (6 bases). CDR3 length: 14 amino acids. Germline V CDR1 and CDR2: MNHEY, SVGAGI. Trimming removed 1 base from V and 2 bases from J, with 9 bases in between. This CDR3 is CASSYFAGAYEQYF. CDR3 DNA: TGTGCCAGCAGTTACTTCGCAGGGGCCTACGAGCAGTACTTC.

The rearrangement joins TRBV4-2 to TRBJ2-3; the match to TRBD2 covers 10 bases. Trimming at V came to 4 bases and at J to 5 bases, leaving 9 bases not matched to a gene. The germline CDR1 and CDR2 sequences are LGHNA and YNFKEQ. This CDR3 has 16 amino acids. The CDR3, as DNA: TGTGCCAGCAGCCCAAAAGCGGGAGGGCCTAAAGATACGCAGTATTTT. Residues: CASSPKAGGPKDTQYF.

J is TRBJ2-7 and V is TRBV6-5, with TRBD1 matching over 7 bases. The V gene end was trimmed by 6 bases and the J gene end by 0 bases; junction bases not matched to a gene: 5. The germline V gene has CDR1 MNHEY and CDR2 SVGAGI. The CDR3 length is 14 residues. CDR3 sequence (DNA): TGTGCCAGCAGGAGGGGACAGCACTCCTACGAGCAGTACTTC. Residues: CASRRGQHSYEQYF.

This sequence joins TRBV9 and TRBJ2-3; 14 bases line up with TRBD2. The ends lost 1 base at V and 1 base at J; junction bases unmatched: 8. The CDR3 consists of 19 residues. Germline V gene data show CDR1 as SGDLS and CDR2 as YYNGEE. The CDR3, as DNA: TGTGCCAGCAGCGTAACCGGGACTAGCGGGAGTTGGGGCACAGATACGCAGTATTTT. Amino acids: CASSVTGTSGSWGTDTQYF.

The chain couples TRBV7-3 to TRBJ2-6; D is uncertain. The V gene lost 8 bases and the J gene lost 0 bases, with 14 bases spanning the gap. Germline-derived CDR1 and CDR2 are SGHTA and FQGTGA. CDR3 length: 16 amino acids. CDR3: CASGPGHSSGANVLTF. The CDR3 DNA sequence: TGTGCCAGCGGTCCCGGTCACAGCTCTGGGGCCAACGTCCTGACTTTC.

This chain joins TRBV30 and TRBJ1-2, with D unresolved. The CDR3 is 12 amino acids. Deletions cut 7 bases from V and 8 bases from J, with 17 bases between. Germline V gene lookup returns CDR1 GTSNPN and CDR2 SVGIG (reference sequence). The CDR3 DNA follows: TGTGCCTCCACCGGGAGTCCATACGGCTACACCTTC. Translated: CASTGSPYGYTF.

The CDR3 DNA follows: TGTGCCAGCAGCCCCTCTTTGGTAGAGACAGATACGCAGTATTTT. Its protein product is CASSPSLVETDTQYF. The V call is TRBV7-3, the J call TRBJ2-3; no clear D gene. Germline V gene data show CDR1 as SGHTA and CDR2 as FQGTGA. V shed 5 bases and J shed 3 bases, with 15 bases lying between them. This CDR3 spans 15 amino acids.

The chain joins TRBV6-5 to TRBJ1-2; D gene uncertain. V was cut by 6 bases and J by 8 bases, with 7 bases left in between. CDR3 length equals 10 residues. The germline V gene encodes CDR1 MNHEY and CDR2 SVGAGI. The CDR3 sequence is CASSLGGYTF. The DNA for the CDR3 is TGTGCCAGCAGCCTCGGGGGCTACACCTTC.

The chain combines TRBV9 with TRBJ2-7; 8 bases agree with TRBD1. The CDR3 runs to 15 residues. The trim removed 4 bases at V and 5 bases at J, leaving 11 bases unmatched. CDR1 and CDR2 (germline): SGDLS, YYNGEE. The CDR3 bases are TGTGCCAGCAGCCCCCGGGGGACAGGCCTCGACGAGCAGTACTTC. This codes for CASSPRGTGLDEQYF.

This chain uses TRBV30 with TRBJ1-1; D gene unclear. Per germline, CDR1 GTSNPN and CDR2 SVGIG (reference sequence). Trimming pared 5 bases from V and 2 bases from J, leaving 6 bases between. The CDR3 contains 11 residues. CDR3 sequence reads: CAWQLNTEAFF. The CDR3 DNA reads TGTGCCTGGCAACTAAACACTGAAGCTTTCTTT.

CDR3 DNA sequence: TGTGCCAGCAGCTTAGTGGACAACACCGGGGAGCTGTTTTTT. It translates to CASSLVDNTGELFF. J is TRBJ2-2 and V is TRBV7-2, with no clear D. The CDR3 is 14 residues long. Germline CDR1 reads SGHTA; CDR2 reads FQGNSA. Deletions cut 1 base from V and 2 bases from J, with 5 bases between.

This sequence joins TRBV7-2 and TRBJ1-5, with TRBD1 as a possible D gene (5 bases). The CDR3 length is 13 residues. Germline V gives CDR1 SGHTA, CDR2 FQGNSA. V lost 1 base, J lost 9 bases, and 10 bases lay in between. CDR3 in amino acids: CASSLEEGTPQHF. CDR3 bases: TGTGCCAGCAGCTTAGAGGAGGGGACGCCCCAGCATTTT.

V usage is TRBV5-6 and J usage is TRBJ2-2; 8 nucleotides match TRBD2. From germline, CDR1 is SGHDT and CDR2 YYEEEE. The CDR3 extends over 17 amino acids. Trimming took 2 bases from V and 2 from J; bases not matched to a gene: 8. For the CDR3, the DNA is TGTGCCAGCAGCTTAGGAGCGGGAGATCCAAACACCGGGGAGCTGTTTTTT. As protein: CASSLGAGDPNTGELFF.

The rearrangement joins TRBV27 to TRBJ2-3; tentatively, D is TRBD2 (6 bases). V lost 7 bases and J lost 2, with 25 bases in between. From germline, CDR1 is MNHEY and CDR2 SMNVEV (reference sequence). The CDR3 covers 18 residues. CDR3 residues: CASTTRGFGGTFTDTQYF. The DNA of the CDR3 is TGTGCCAGCACAACCAGAGGGTTCGGCGGGACGTTCACAGATACGCAGTATTTT.

The chain uses TRBV7-2 and TRBJ2-1; TRBD2 might be the D (6 bases). The CDR3 sequence is 17 residues long. Germline CDR1 SGHTA, CDR2 FQGNSA. V lost 0 bases to trimming and J lost 7 bases, with 19 bases between them. The CDR3 protein is CASSLADGGTRVNEQFF. In nucleotides, the CDR3 is TGTGCCAGCAGCTTAGCTGATGGCGGGACCCGTGTGAATGAGCAGTTCTTC.

V is TRBV4-1 and J is TRBJ2-7, with 7 bases identical to TRBD2. From germline, CDR1 is MGHRA and CDR2 YSYEKL. V lost 1 base to trimming and J lost 3 bases; unmatched junction nucleotides: 9. The CDR3 runs to 16 residues. CDR3 DNA: TGCGCCAGCAGCCAAGTTGGAAGCGGGGCCTACTACGAGCAGTACTTC. Protein product: CASSQVGSGAYYEQYF.